The text below deals with one T cell receptor beta chain. The target antigen is unknown. The data derive from a study of identical twins. Study-wide points: For cord blood, abundant beta clonotypes had fewer insertions, unlike memory repertoires, which showed none.

TCRdb used MiXCR to reprocess the 5' RACE reads, holding one entry per CDR3 protein. The repertoire holds 400,000 to 550,000 distinct CDR3 sequences, with more than 13% as singletons. The V and J ends lost 3 bases and 7 bases, in that order; junction bases with no gene match: 8. CDR1 and CDR2 (germline): LGHDT, YNNKEL (reference sequence). This CDR3 is 14 amino acids long. This sample was also put to use in a study of yellow fever vaccine responses in identical twins. That source reports: Twins reportedly mounted vaccine T cell responses that seemed partly convergent, partly personalized.

Sequencing was carried out using CD4+ T cells sorted from blood. The clonotype comes from a woman between 18 and 30 years old in good health. The chain employs TRBV3-1 and TRBJ2-7; TRBD1 matches 8 bases. CDR3 sequence (DNA): TGTGCCAGCAGCCAGCACGGACAGGGCGCAGAGCAGTACTTC. It encodes CASSQHGQGAEQYF.